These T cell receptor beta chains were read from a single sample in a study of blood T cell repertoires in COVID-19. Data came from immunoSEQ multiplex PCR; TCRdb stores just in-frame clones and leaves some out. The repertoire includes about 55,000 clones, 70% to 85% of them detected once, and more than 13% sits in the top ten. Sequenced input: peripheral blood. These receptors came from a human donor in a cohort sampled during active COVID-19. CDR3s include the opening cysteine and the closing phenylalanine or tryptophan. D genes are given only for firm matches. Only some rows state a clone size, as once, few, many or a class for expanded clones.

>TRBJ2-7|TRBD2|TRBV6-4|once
TGTGCCAGCAGCGATTTGGGGGGGACCTCACCCTACGAGCAGTACTTC
CASSDLGGTSPYEQYF
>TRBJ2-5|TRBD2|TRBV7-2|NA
TGTGCCAGCAGAACCCTAGCGGGGGGCCGAGAGACCCAGTACTTC
CASRTLAGGRETQYF
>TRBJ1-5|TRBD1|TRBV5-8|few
TGTGCCAGCAGCTTATATGGACAGGGGCAATATCAGCCCCAGCATTTT
CASSLYGQGQYQPQHF
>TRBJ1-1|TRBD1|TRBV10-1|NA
TGCGCCAGCCGTAGGGACAGGTATGATTCTGAAGCTTTCTTT
CASRRDRYDSEAFF
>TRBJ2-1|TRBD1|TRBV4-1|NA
TGCGCCAGCAGCCAATACTTCCGGGACAGGGGGTACAATGAGCAGTTCTTC
CASSQYFRDRGYNEQFF
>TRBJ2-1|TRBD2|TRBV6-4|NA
TGTGCCAGCAGCTCTAGCGGGCCCCACAATGAGCAGTTCTTC
CASSSSGPHNEQFF
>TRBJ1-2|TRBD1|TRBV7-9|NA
TGTGCCAGCAGCCCCGGGGACAGCAACTATGGCTACACCTTC
CASSPGDSNYGYTF
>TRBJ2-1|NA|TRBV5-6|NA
TGTGCCAGCAGCTTGGGACTAGTCATCAGTGAGCAGTTCTTC
CASSLGLVISEQFF
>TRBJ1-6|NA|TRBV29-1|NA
TGCAGCGTTACACCCTTGGACAGAGGAAATTCACCCCTCCACTTT
CSVTPLDRGNSPLHF
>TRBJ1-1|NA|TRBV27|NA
TGTGCCAGCAGGACGACAGGCACTGAAGCTTTCTTT
CASRTTGTEAFF
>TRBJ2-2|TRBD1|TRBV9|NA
TGTGCCAGCAGCCCTCCATCAGGGGGCTTGGACGGGGAGCTGTTTTTT
CASSPPSGGLDGELFF